This note documents a single T cell receptor (beta chain) sequence. Its antigen target is currently unknown. No base qualities exist here, and no much larger clone lies one base off it. This record belongs to a study of PD-L1 blockade in urothelial cancer (TCRdb year 2017). Regarding the research as a whole: Every patient began therapy in the mid-2010s and was given atezolizumab 1,200 mg intravenously every 3 weeks. About 90% of the roughly 29 patients were identified as males with urothelial cancer of bladder origin, and a prior smoking history was reported by 18 of 29 patients. An ECOG performance status of 0 or 1 was recorded for the patients, and 0 to 3 prior chemotherapy regimens had been received by the patients. Blood samples were analyzed at two time points: 3 weeks after treatment start (second dose) and 6 weeks after treatment start. Blood samples yielded a median of roughly 140,000 T cells and around 80,000 unique TCRs, with median clonality 0.080. Somatic, immune and clinical correlates of response to PD-L1 blockade with atezolizumab in urothelial cancer were the focus of an exploratory multi-omic analysis. TCR sequencing covered pretreatment tumor samples and matched, serially collected peripheral blood taken before and after atezolizumab treatment. Durable clinical benefit was defined as a progression-free survival longer than 6 months, and TCR features were additionally tested against progression-free survival and overall survival. In the same patients, whole exome sequencing and RNA sequencing of pretreatment tumors were performed in addition to TCR sequencing. Durable clinical benefit was achieved by nine patients and was not achieved by 20 patients. Approximately 29 patients had pretreatment blood TCR-seq, roughly 24 had at least one posttreatment blood collection, and roughly 24 had tumor TCR-seq. Results the study describes overall, beyond this receptor: Because the sample size was small (n ≈ 31) and many of the analyses were exploratory, the results are meant to be hypothesis-generating. Improved progression-free and overall survival was associated with having pretreatment peripheral blood TCR clonality below the median. Patients with durable benefit showed greater expansion of tumor-associated TCR clones in peripheral blood 3 weeks after starting treatment (n of about 20, p = 0.022).

Each PCR received spiked-in synthetic TCR analog templates so that absolute template abundance could be estimated from read counts. TCRbeta CDR3 regions were amplified from genomic DNA with bias-controlled V and J gene primers using the immunoSEQ assay. Sequencing of rearranged TCRbeta segments was performed at approximately 20X coverage. The published analysis was carried out like this. Clustering was used to correct sequencing errors, and CDR3s were annotated against IMGT so that V, D and J genes could be assigned. Downstream analyses used only productive TCRbeta rearrangements and left out out-of-frame or stop-codon sequences. Clonality was calculated as one minus the Shannon entropy normalized by the log of the number of unique productive sequences. Clones differing between time points or between blood and tumor were identified using Fisher's exact test with Benjamini-Hochberg correction, with an adjusted p below 0.01 applied as the threshold. TCRdb carries this immuneACCESS record with in-frame sequences only. Its versions omit some clonotypes, under half of them owing to an unresolved V gene in the studies checked, with the rest unexplained. The DNA gave D and trimming, while V, J and clone size come from that table. This sample lists about 91,000 clones; 70% to 90% were detected once. The ten largest clones add up to around 8.1% of the sample.

Per the germline V gene, MNHEY is the CDR1 and SVGAGI is the CDR2. The CDR3, from cysteine to phenylalanine, totals 14 residues. CDR3 DNA only is kept here, 42 bases in frame from base 1. V has 6 bases trimmed and J has 5 bases trimmed; junction bases matching no gene number 5. The time point tag for this specimen amounts to: peripheral blood 6 weeks after treatment start. A cohort of roughly 30 patients with locally advanced or metastatic urothelial carcinoma, treated at Memorial Sloan Kettering on a trial protocol, was included. Peripheral blood mononuclear cells were collected from each patient pretreatment and during treatment, giving between 1 and 8 total time points per patient. The Qiagen DNeasy Blood extraction kit was used to purify genomic DNA from total PBMCs and from tumor samples. PBMCs were collected pretreatment and during treatment, and were isolated and stored as previously described.

This chain is built from TRBV6-5 and TRBJ1-3; 9 bases in the junction line up with TRBD1. This receptor was identified in a man aged 70-80 years with urothelial cancer. Specimen: PBMCs, collected around atezolizumab (anti-PD-L1) treatment. The DNA sequence follows: TGTGCCAGCAGGGGGGACAGGGATAGAAACACCATATATTTT. It is translated as CASRGDRDRNTIYF.